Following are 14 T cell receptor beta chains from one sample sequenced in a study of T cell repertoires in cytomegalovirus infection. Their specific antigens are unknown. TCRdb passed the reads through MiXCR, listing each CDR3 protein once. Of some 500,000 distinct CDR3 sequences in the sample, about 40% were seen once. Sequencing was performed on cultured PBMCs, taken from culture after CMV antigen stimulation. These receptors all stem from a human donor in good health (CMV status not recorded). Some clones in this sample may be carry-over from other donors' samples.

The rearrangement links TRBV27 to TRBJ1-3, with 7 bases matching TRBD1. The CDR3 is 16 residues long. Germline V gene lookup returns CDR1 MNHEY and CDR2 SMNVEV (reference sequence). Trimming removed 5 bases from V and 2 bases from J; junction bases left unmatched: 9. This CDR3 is CASSTYLDRAGNTIYF. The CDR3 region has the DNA TGTGCCAGCAGTACATACCTCGACAGGGCTGGAAACACCATATATTTT.

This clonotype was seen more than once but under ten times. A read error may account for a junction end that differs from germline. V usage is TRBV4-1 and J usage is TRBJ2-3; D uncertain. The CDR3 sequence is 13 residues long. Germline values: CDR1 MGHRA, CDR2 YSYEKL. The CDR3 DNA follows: TGTGCCAGCAGCCAGAATAATGCAGATACGCAGTATTTT. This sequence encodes CASSQNNADTQYF.

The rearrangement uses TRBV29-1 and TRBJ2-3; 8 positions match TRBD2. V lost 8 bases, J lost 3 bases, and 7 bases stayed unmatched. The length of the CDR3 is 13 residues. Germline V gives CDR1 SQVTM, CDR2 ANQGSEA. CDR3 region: CSQGLAGTDTQYF. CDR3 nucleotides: TGCAGCCAGGGGTTAGCGGGGACAGATACGCAGTATTTT.

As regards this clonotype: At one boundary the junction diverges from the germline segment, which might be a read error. Here the CDR3 DNA reads TGCGCCAGCAGCCAAGAAGAAGGTTCTAGCGGGAGGGCTTGTCATTTT. Translating gives CASSQEEGSSGRACHF. The chain has TRBV4-3 and TRBJ2-3; TRBD2 matches at 12 bases. The CDR3 runs 16 residues. The germline CDR1 and CDR2 sequences are LGHNA and YSLEER.

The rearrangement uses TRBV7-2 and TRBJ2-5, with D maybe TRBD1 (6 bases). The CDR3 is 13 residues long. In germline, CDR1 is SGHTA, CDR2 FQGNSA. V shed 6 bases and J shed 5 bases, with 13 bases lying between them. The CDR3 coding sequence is TGTGCCAGCAGGTCAGGGGTAGGGGAGACCCAGTACTTC. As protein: CASRSGVGETQYF. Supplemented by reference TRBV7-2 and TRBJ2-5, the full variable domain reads GAGVSQSPSNKVTEKGKDVELRCDPISGHTALYWYRQSLGQGLEFLIYFQGNSAPDKSGLPSDRFSAERTGGSVSTLTIQRTQQEDSAVYLCASRSGVGETQYFGPGTRLLVL.

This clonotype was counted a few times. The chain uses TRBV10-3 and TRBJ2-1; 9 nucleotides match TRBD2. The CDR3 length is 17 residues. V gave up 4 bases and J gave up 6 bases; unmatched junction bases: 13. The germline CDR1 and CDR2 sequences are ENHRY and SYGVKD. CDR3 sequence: CAISGSAGGRSVNEQFF. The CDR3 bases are TGTGCCATCAGTGGATCTGCGGGGGGGCGGTCGGTCAATGAGCAGTTCTTC.

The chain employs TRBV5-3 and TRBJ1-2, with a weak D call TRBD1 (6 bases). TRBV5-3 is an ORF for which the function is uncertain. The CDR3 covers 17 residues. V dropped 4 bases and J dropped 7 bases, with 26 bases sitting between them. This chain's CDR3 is CARSIPVWAGDGSGYTF. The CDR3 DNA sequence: TGTGCCAGAAGCATCCCGGTATGGGCAGGGGACGGAAGTGGCTACACCTTC.

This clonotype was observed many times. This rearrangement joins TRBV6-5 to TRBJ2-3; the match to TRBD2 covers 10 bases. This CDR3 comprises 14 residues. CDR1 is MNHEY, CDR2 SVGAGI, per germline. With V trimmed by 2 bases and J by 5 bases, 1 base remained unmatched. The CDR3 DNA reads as TGTGCCAGCAGTTACCGGACTAGCGGAGATACGCAGTATTTT. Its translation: CASSYRTSGDTQYF.

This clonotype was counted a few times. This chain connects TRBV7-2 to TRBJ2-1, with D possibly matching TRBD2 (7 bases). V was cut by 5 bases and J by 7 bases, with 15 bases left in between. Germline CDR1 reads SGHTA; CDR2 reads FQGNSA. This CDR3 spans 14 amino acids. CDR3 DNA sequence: TGTGCCAGCAGCCCCTGGGGGGGCCAGAATGAGCAGTTCTTC. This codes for CASSPWGGQNEQFF.

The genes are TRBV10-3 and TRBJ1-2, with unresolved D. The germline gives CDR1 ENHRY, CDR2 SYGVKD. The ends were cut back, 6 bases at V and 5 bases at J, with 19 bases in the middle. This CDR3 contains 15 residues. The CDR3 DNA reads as TGTGCCATCAGGGGCTTCGAAAGGGAATGGTATGGCTACACCTTC. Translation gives CAIRGFEREWYGYTF.

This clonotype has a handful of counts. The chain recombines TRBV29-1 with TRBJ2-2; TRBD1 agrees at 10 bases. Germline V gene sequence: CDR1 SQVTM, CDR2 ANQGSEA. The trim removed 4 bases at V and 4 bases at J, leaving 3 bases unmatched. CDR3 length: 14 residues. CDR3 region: CSVGQGAPTGELFF. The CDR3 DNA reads TGCAGCGTTGGACAGGGGGCGCCCACCGGGGAGCTGTTTTTT.

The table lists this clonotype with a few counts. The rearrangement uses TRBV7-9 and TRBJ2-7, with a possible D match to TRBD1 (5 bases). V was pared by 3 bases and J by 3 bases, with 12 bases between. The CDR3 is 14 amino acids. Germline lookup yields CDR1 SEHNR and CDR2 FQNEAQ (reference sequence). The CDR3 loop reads CASSFQGNVYEQYF. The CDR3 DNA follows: TGTGCCAGCAGCTTTCAGGGTAACGTCTACGAGCAGTACTTC.

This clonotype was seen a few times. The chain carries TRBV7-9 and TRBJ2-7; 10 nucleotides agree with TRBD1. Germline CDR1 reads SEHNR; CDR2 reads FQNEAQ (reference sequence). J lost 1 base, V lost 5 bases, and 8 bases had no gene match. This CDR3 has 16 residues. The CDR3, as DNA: TGTGCCAGCAGCCCTGACCCGGGACAGGGGTCCTACGAGCAGTACTTC. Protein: CASSPDPGQGSYEQYF.

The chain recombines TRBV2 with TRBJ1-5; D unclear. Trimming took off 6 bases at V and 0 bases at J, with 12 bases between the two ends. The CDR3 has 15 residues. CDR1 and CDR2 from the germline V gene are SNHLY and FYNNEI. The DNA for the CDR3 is TGTGCCAGCAGGTACTCCCGGAATAGCAATCAGCCCCAGCATTTT. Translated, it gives CASRYSRNSNQPQHF. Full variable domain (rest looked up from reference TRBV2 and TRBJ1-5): EPEVTQTPSHQVTQMGQEVILRCVPISNHLYFYWYRQILGQKVEFLVSFYNNEISEKSEIFDDQFSVERPDGSNFTLKIRSTKLEDSAMYFCASRYSRNSNQPQHFGDGTRLSIL.